One sample yielded the 32 T cell receptor beta chains listed below, sequenced in a study of long-term antiretroviral therapy in people with HIV. Survey-level resolution applied to immunoSEQ assay v3.0. The protocol was immunoSEQ multiplex PCR, while the TCRdb copy is restricted to in-frame clones and leaves out a portion. The sample has some 35,000 clones; roughly 82% are singletons. The sequences come from unsorted PBMCs, collected 0.6 years after starting antiretroviral therapy. All receptors come from a man in his late teens or twenties with HIV.

The chain is built from TRBV10-1 and TRBJ1-2; D not certain. V was clipped by 7 bases and J by 4 bases, with 16 bases between them. The CDR3 sequence is 14 residues long. Germline V gene data show CDR1 as WNHNN and CDR2 as SYGVQD (reference sequence). Here the CDR3 reads CASNGQQCPYGYTF. The CDR3 DNA reads as TGCGCCAGCAACGGTCAACAATGTCCCTATGGCTACACCTTC.

J is TRBJ1-1 and V is TRBV7-8, with no clear D. From germline, CDR1 is SGHVS and CDR2 FQNEAQ. This CDR3 is 13 amino acids long. V was pared by 4 bases and J by 9 bases, with 15 bases between. The CDR3 sequence is CASSSRQAMKAFF. The CDR3 nucleotides read TGTGCCAGCAGCTCCCGCCAAGCAATGAAAGCTTTCTTT.

This clone was observed a single time. The CDR3 DNA follows: TGTGCCAGCAGGGCCAGGGACAGTAACACCGGGGAGCTGTTTTTT. It specifies CASRARDSNTGELFF. V and J are TRBV28 and TRBJ2-2; 7 bases match TRBD1. V trimming: 6 bases; J trimming: 2 bases; junction bases outside the gene matches: 6. The CDR3 contains 15 residues. CDR1 is MDHEN and CDR2 is SYDVKM in the germline V gene. The complete variable domain, with remaining parts taken from reference TRBV28 and TRBJ2-2, reads DVKVTQSSRYLVKRTGEKVFLECVQDMDHENMFWYRQDPGLGLRLIYFSYDVKMKEKGDIPEGYSVSREKKERFSLILESASTNQTSMYLCASRARDSNTGELFFGEGSRLTVL.

This clone was seen more than once but under ten times. The J gene is TRBJ1-5, the V gene TRBV5-5; a weak D match, TRBD1 (6 bases). This CDR3 contains 12 residues. V was clipped by 4 bases and J by 7 bases, with 9 bases between them. Germline V CDR1 and CDR2: SGHKS, YYEKEE (reference sequence). As DNA, the CDR3 is TGTGCCAGCAGCACCAGGGGACAGCCCCAGCATTTT. Its protein product is CASSTRGQPQHF.

The chain has TRBV6-5 and TRBJ2-1; 11 positions match TRBD2. Germline loops: CDR1 MNHEY, CDR2 SVGAGI. This CDR3 comprises 15 residues. V lost 2 bases to trimming and J lost 6 bases; unmatched junction nucleotides: 3. CDR3 residues: CASSYKGLAVNEQFF. The CDR3 DNA reads as TGTGCCAGCAGTTACAAGGGACTAGCGGTCAATGAGCAGTTCTTC.

V gene TRBV6-6 combines with J gene TRBJ1-5; a possible D gene is TRBD1 (5 bases). V lost 5 bases, J lost 4 bases, and 15 bases lay in between. CDR1 is MNHNY, CDR2 SVGAGI, per germline (reference sequence). This CDR3 spans 15 amino acids. CDR3 loop: CASSDPGGSNQPQHF. The CDR3 DNA follows: TGTGCCAGCAGTGACCCCGGGGGAAGTAATCAGCCCCAGCATTTT.

The sample holds a few counts of this clone. This chain joins TRBV28 and TRBJ1-1; no firm D call. The length of the CDR3 is 13 residues. Germline V gene lookup returns CDR1 MDHEN and CDR2 SYDVKM. The V end was cut by 2 bases, the J end by 3 bases, with 7 bases between. This CDR3 is CASSLPGDTEAFF. In DNA form, the CDR3 reads TGTGCCAGCAGTTTACCGGGTGACACTGAAGCTTTCTTT. The full variable domain, with the rest looked up from reference TRBV28 and TRBJ1-1, is DVKVTQSSRYLVKRTGEKVFLECVQDMDHENMFWYRQDPGLGLRLIYFSYDVKMKEKGDIPEGYSVSREKKERFSLILESASTNQTSMYLCASSLPGDTEAFFGQGTRLTVV.

V gene TRBV5-1 combines with J gene TRBJ2-7, with 8 positions matching TRBD1. The CDR3 is 14 amino acids. V was clipped by 2 bases and J by 1 base; unmatched bases: 2. In germline, CDR1 is SGHRS, CDR2 YFSETQ. DNA for the CDR3: TGCGCCAGCAGCTTTGGGACAGGATCCTACGAGCAGTACTTC. Protein: CASSFGTGSYEQYF.

This sequence joins TRBV6-1 and TRBJ1-5; 7 bases are shared with TRBD1. In germline, CDR1 is MNHNS, CDR2 SASEGT. The CDR3 runs 15 residues. J lost 3 bases, V lost 6 bases, and 8 bases had no gene match. The CDR3 region is CASSERGPDNQPQHF. Here the CDR3 DNA reads TGTGCCAGCAGCGAGAGGGGGCCAGACAATCAGCCCCAGCATTTT.

The genes are TRBV7-2 and TRBJ2-1; 15 positions match TRBD2. J gave up 7 bases and V 3 bases, and 7 bases lay outside the gene matches. Germline-derived CDR1 and CDR2 are SGHTA and FQGNSA. The CDR3 is made up of 17 amino acids. The CDR3, as DNA: TGTGCCAGCAGCTTCGGGACTAGCGGGAGGAGATCGAATGAGCAGTTCTTC. Translating gives CASSFGTSGRRSNEQFF.

The chain recombines TRBV5-1 with TRBJ2-1; TRBD2 matches 7 bases. The V gene's germline CDR1 is SGHRS and CDR2 YFSETQ. V was pared by 6 bases and J by 2 bases, with 5 bases of the junction left unmatched. The CDR3 is 14 residues long. CDR3 sequence (DNA): TGCGCCAGCAAGAATGGACTAGCCTACAATGAGCAGTTCTTC. Residues: CASKNGLAYNEQFF.

This chain uses TRBV2 with TRBJ1-2, with 8 bases matching TRBD1. The CDR3 is 15 amino acids. Germline CDR1 reads SNHLY; CDR2 reads FYNNEI. V gave up 7 bases and J gave up 4 bases; unmatched junction bases: 11. In DNA, the CDR3 is TGTGCCAGCAACCCGGCAGGGGGCGGCGGCTATGGCTACACCTTC. This translates into CASNPAGGGGYGYTF.

This clone was recorded a few times. The V gene is TRBV5-1, the J gene TRBJ1-2, with D perhaps matching TRBD1 (6 bases). The CDR3 is made up of 13 amino acids. Germline V lookup: CDR1 SGHRS, CDR2 YFSETQ. Trimming took 0 bases from V and 5 from J, leaving 8 bases between them. CDR3 loop: CASSLGRGYGYTF. CDR3 in DNA: TGCGCCAGCAGCTTGGGCAGGGGTTATGGCTACACCTTC.

J is TRBJ2-3 and V is TRBV5-6; the match to TRBD2 covers 9 bases. This CDR3 comprises 16 residues. Germline loops: CDR1 SGHDT, CDR2 YYEEEE. With V trimmed by 0 bases and J by 6 bases, 8 bases remained unmatched. Here the CDR3 reads CASSLENSGRGDTQYF. As DNA, the CDR3 is TGTGCCAGCAGCTTGGAAAATAGCGGGAGAGGGGATACGCAGTATTTT.

This chain connects TRBV10-1 to TRBJ2-1; weak D call: TRBD2 (6 bases). With 5 bases removed from V and 7 bases from J, the gap between germline ends came to 15 bases. The CDR3 runs 14 residues. The germline V gene encodes CDR1 WNHNN and CDR2 SYGVQD (reference sequence). This chain's CDR3 is CASSFAGPANEQFF. The DNA for the CDR3 is TGCGCCAGCAGTTTCGCGGGACCTGCTAATGAGCAGTTCTTC.

The chain carries TRBV11-2 and TRBJ1-1; D call uncertain. CDR1 and CDR2 (germline): SGHAT, FQNNGV. The CDR3 sequence is 11 residues long. V dropped 3 bases and J dropped 8 bases, with 7 bases sitting between them. The chain's CDR3 is CASSLFSEAFF. CDR3 bases: TGTGCCAGCAGCTTGTTTTCCGAAGCTTTCTTT.

This sequence joins TRBV9 and TRBJ2-3, with TRBD2 as a possible D gene (7 bases). Trimming removed 3 bases from V and 1 base from J, with 27 bases in between. This CDR3 spans 20 amino acids. The V gene's germline CDR1 is SGDLS and CDR2 YYNGEE. CDR3 bases: TGTGCCAGCAGCGCCGGACTCAGGGAGGGGGAGTTACGCCGCACAGATACGCAGTATTTT. This encodes CASSAGLREGELRRTDTQYF.

V is TRBV11-2 and J is TRBJ2-1; no definite D call. Trimming shortened V by 0 bases and J by 2 bases, and 14 bases separated the two germline ends. This CDR3 spans 17 amino acids. Germline CDR1 is SGHAT and CDR2 is FQNNGV. The CDR3 loop is CASSLEVSFGAYNEQFF. CDR3 coding DNA: TGTGCCAGCAGCTTAGAAGTCTCGTTTGGTGCCTACAATGAGCAGTTCTTC.

The rearrangement uses TRBV6-6 and TRBJ2-1; the D gene is possibly TRBD2 (5 bases). The germline CDR1 and CDR2 sequences are MNHNY and SVGAGI (reference sequence). The CDR3 extends over 15 amino acids. V lost 2 bases, J lost 4 bases, and 12 bases lay in between. The DNA of the CDR3 is TGTGCCAGCAGTTACCGGGGATCAGTGTACAATGAGCAGTTCTTC. It is translated as CASSYRGSVYNEQFF.

This clone was seen a few times. The chain uses TRBV27 and TRBJ2-2, with 7 bases lining up with TRBD1. The CDR3 runs 16 residues. The V and J ends lost 5 bases and 6 bases, in that order; junction bases with no gene match: 12. The germline V gene encodes CDR1 MNHEY and CDR2 SMNVEV (reference sequence). The CDR3 spells CASSSRQGIVSGELFF. The DNA of the CDR3 is TGTGCCAGCAGTAGCCGACAGGGTATTGTCTCCGGGGAGCTGTTTTTT.

The genes are TRBV19 and TRBJ2-1; 8 nucleotides agree with TRBD2. Germline CDR1 and CDR2: LNHDA and SQIVND (reference sequence). The ends lost 5 bases at V and 1 base at J; junction bases unmatched: 1. CDR3 size: 14 residues. CDR3 region: CASSSSGSYNEQFF. The CDR3 coding sequence is TGTGCCAGTAGTTCTAGCGGGTCCTACAATGAGCAGTTCTTC.

The CDR3 DNA reads TGTGCCAGCAGTTCCCATGGGGGGGCTATGGGAGGCTACACCTTC. This encodes CASSSHGGAMGGYTF. This chain links TRBV6-5 with TRBJ1-2, with D maybe TRBD1 (6 bases). The CDR3 extends over 15 amino acids. Trimming pared 4 bases from V and 8 bases from J, leaving 20 bases between. Germline loops: CDR1 MNHEY, CDR2 SVGAGI.

Written as DNA, the CDR3 is TGTGCCAGCAGCGTAGGGGGACAGAGAGCTAACTATGGCTACACCTTC. The encoded protein is CASSVGGQRANYGYTF. V gene TRBV9 combines with J gene TRBJ1-2; 7 bases fit TRBD1. This CDR3 has 16 residues. Germline V lookup: CDR1 SGDLS, CDR2 YYNGEE. The trim removed 0 bases at V and 0 bases at J, leaving 5 bases unmatched.

V usage is TRBV4-3 and J usage is TRBJ2-7, with TRBD2 matching over 10 bases. CDR3 length: 16 amino acids. The germline V gene has CDR1 LGHNA and CDR2 YSLEER. The V and J ends lost 5 bases and 2 bases, in that order; junction bases with no gene match: 9. CDR3 amino acids: CASSYSLAGVPYEQYF. The CDR3 coding sequence is TGCGCCAGCAGCTACTCTCTAGCGGGAGTCCCCTACGAGCAGTACTTC.

The chain links TRBV7-2 to TRBJ1-2; D might be TRBD1 (6 bases). V shed 4 bases and J shed 2 bases, with 8 bases lying between them. This CDR3 is 13 amino acids long. Germline V gene sequence: CDR1 SGHTA, CDR2 FQGNSA. CDR3 in amino acids: CASSSRGNYGYTF. For the CDR3, the DNA is TGTGCCAGCAGCTCCAGGGGAAACTATGGCTACACCTTC.

CDR3 loop: CASSAPGAVGYTF. The CDR3, as DNA: TGTGCCAGCAGTGCCCCCGGCGCAGTTGGCTACACCTTC. The chain carries TRBV27 and TRBJ1-2; D unclear. V dropped 5 bases and J dropped 7 bases, with 14 bases sitting between them. The CDR3 sequence is 13 residues long. The germline gives CDR1 MNHEY, CDR2 SMNVEV (reference sequence).

The V and J genes are TRBV9 and TRBJ2-3; D is undetermined. CDR1 and CDR2 from the germline V gene are SGDLS and YYNGEE. Trimming left V 3 bases short and J 2 bases short, with 16 bases between. The CDR3 is 16 amino acids. The CDR3 is CASSDPTGRNTDTQYF. CDR3 DNA sequence: TGTGCCAGCAGCGACCCTACCGGACGGAACACAGATACGCAGTATTTT. The variable domain in full, completed from reference TRBV9 and TRBJ2-3, reads DSGVTQTPKHLITATGQRVTLRCSPRSGDLSVYWYQQSLDQGLQFLIQYYNGEERAKGNILERFSAQQFPDLHSELNLSSLELGDSALYFCASSDPTGRNTDTQYFGPGTRLTVL.

The chain carries TRBV29-1 and TRBJ2-1; 8 bases align to TRBD2. The V gene's germline CDR1 is SQVTM and CDR2 ANQGSEA. V shed 2 bases, J shed 9 bases, and the junction held 9 bases outside the gene matches. There are 14 residues in the CDR3. In nucleotides, the CDR3 is TGCAGCGTTGAATGGGCGAGCGGGAGATTTGAGCAGTTCTTC. Its protein product is CSVEWASGRFEQFF.

Only one count was recorded for this clone. This chain joins TRBV7-8 and TRBJ2-1, with TRBD2 matching over 7 bases. This CDR3 is 16 amino acids long. V gave up 10 bases and J gave up 0 bases; unmatched junction bases: 12. Germline CDR1 reads SGHVS; CDR2 reads FQNEAQ. CDR3 amino acids: CATALADTPSYNEQFF. The CDR3, as DNA: TGTGCCACCGCTCTAGCGGATACCCCCTCCTACAATGAGCAGTTCTTC.

The CDR3 reads CASSPRLLQGVTQYF. CDR3 nucleotide sequence: TGTGCCAGCAGTCCCCGTCTCTTACAGGGGGTTACGCAGTATTTT. The chain links TRBV28 to TRBJ2-3, with 8 bases lining up with TRBD1. The germline CDR1 and CDR2 sequences are MDHEN and SYDVKM. Trimming at V came to 5 bases and at J to 8 bases, leaving 12 bases not matched to a gene. The CDR3 loop spans 15 amino acids.

The chain has TRBV28 and TRBJ2-7; perhaps TRBD1 as D (6 bases). V was trimmed by 3 bases and J by 3 bases, leaving 12 bases between them. This CDR3 is 14 amino acids long. Per the germline V gene, CDR1 is MDHEN and CDR2 is SYDVKM. The CDR3 bases are TGTGCCAGCAGTTTTAGAACAGGGAACTACGAGCAGTACTTC. Its protein product is CASSFRTGNYEQYF.

The rearrangement joins TRBV7-3 to TRBJ2-2, with 8 bases aligning to TRBD1. V trimming: 5 bases; J trimming: 5 bases; junction bases outside the gene matches: 7. The CDR3 sequence is 15 residues long. Germline V CDR1 and CDR2: SGHTA, FQGTGA. The CDR3 region has the DNA TGTGCCAGCAGCCCCGCAGGGGGCTGGACCGGGGAGCTGTTTTTT. It translates to CASSPAGGWTGELFF. Using reference TRBV7-3 and TRBJ2-2 for the parts outside the CDR3, the full variable domain is GAGVSQTPSNKVTEKGKYVELRCDPISGHTALYWYRQSLGQGPEFLIYFQGTGAADDSGLPNDRFFAVRPEGSVSTLKIQRTERGDSAVYLCASSPAGGWTGELFFGEGSRLTVL.